What follows describes a single T cell receptor (beta chain). Its target is not known. Every patient had mismatch repair deficiency by PCR or immunohistochemistry. A few pembrolizumab responders had their TCRs sequenced. The protocol was immunoSEQ multiplex PCR, while the TCRdb copy is restricted to in-frame clones and leaves out a portion. The sample holds about 120,000 clones; about 80% are singletons and the top ten take 4% to 6%. The record originates from a study of PD-1 blockade in mismatch repair-deficient tumors. Across the study: Enrolled about 2012-2016, patients had progressing, pretreated mismatch repair-deficient cancers of approximately 13 types.

Study-level results: Rapid post-treatment expansion, then contraction, generally preceding radiologic response, marked tumor-resident clones.

With 4 bases removed from V and 4 bases from J, the gap between germline ends came to 19 bases. Germline assignment: CDR1 SGHVS and CDR2 FNYEAQ. CDR3 length: 16 amino acids. This clonotype originated in an adult with mismatch repair-deficient cancer. The sample consisted of peripheral blood, taken just over 59 weeks after starting pembrolizumab. The chain carries TRBV7-6 and TRBJ1-2, with a tentative D call TRBD1 (5 bases). For the CDR3, the DNA is TGTGCCAGCAGCTCCGGGGAGGGGCAGGGCGCCTATGGCTACACCTTC. Translating gives CASSSGEGQGAYGYTF.